This TCR beta chain was identified in a study of OX40 agonist ivuxolimab in advanced cancers. Study summary: The group had a mean age of roughly 65 years, ranged from 23 to 79, and was around 86% male. Prior therapy, whether anti-PD-1, anti-PD-L1 or anti-CTLA-4, was allowed, and about 39% had some. Whole-study results and caveats: In general, CD8+ T cells held more expanded clones than CD4+ did, on average.

This CDR3 has 14 amino acids. Germline V gene sequence: CDR1 MNHEY, CDR2 SMNVEV (reference sequence). V lost 8 bases, J lost 4 bases, and 15 bases lay in between. Generated by immunoSEQ multiplex PCR, the TCRdb table keeps only in-frame clones and is missing some. The sample holds 70,000 or so clones; about 85% are singletons and the top ten take under 3.5%. Worth noting for this clone: Its target is unknown.

The sequences come from CD4+ or CD8+ T cells sorted from blood, collected in a trial of the OX40 agonist ivuxolimab. The chain is built from TRBV27 and TRBJ2-1; D possibly corresponds to TRBD1 (5 bases). The clonotype originates from an adult with an advanced solid tumor such as melanoma, head and neck, liver or kidney cancer. Here the CDR3 reads CASRQGNRYNEQFF. CDR3 coding DNA: TGTGCCAGCCGTCAGGGAAACAGATACAATGAGCAGTTCTTC.